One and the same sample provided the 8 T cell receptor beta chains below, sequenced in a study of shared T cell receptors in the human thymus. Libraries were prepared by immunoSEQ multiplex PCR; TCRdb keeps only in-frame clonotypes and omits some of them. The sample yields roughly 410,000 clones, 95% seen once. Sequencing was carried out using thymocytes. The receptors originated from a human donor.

CDR3 residues: CASSPPGTSGRGGEQFF. In nucleotides, the CDR3 is TGTGCCAGCTCGCCCCCCGGTACCAGCGGAAGAGGTGGTGAGCAGTTCTTC. This chain links TRBV18 with TRBJ2-1; the D gene is possibly TRBD2 (5 bases). V was trimmed by 6 bases and J by 9 bases, leaving 27 bases between them. Germline V CDR1 and CDR2: KGHSH, LQKENI. CDR3 size: 17 residues.

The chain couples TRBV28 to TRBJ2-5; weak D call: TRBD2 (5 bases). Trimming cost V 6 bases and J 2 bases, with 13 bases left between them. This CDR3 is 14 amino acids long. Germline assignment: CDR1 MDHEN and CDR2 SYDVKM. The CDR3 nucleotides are TGTGCCAGCAGGAAGACCGGGGTACAAGAGACCCAGTACTTC. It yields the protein CASRKTGVQETQYF. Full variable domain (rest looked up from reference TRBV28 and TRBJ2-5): DVKVTQSSRYLVKRTGEKVFLECVQDMDHENMFWYRQDPGLGLRLIYFSYDVKMKEKGDIPEGYSVSREKKERFSLILESASTNQTSMYLCASRKTGVQETQYFGPGTRLLVL.

For the CDR3, the DNA is TGCGCCAGCAGCCTGCGGGGCGAAAGGTATGGCACAGATACGCAGTATTTT. It encodes CASSLRGERYGTDTQYF. The chain uses TRBV4-1 and TRBJ2-3; D may be TRBD2 (6 bases). Germline CDR1 MGHRA, CDR2 YSYEKL. There are 17 residues in the CDR3. V lost 4 bases and J 1 base, leaving 18 bases between the germline ends.

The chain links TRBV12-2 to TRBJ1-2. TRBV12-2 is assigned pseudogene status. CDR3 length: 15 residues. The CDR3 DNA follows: TGTGCAAGTCGCTTTAATTCGGAAACCGACTATGGCTACACCTTC. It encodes CASRFNSETDYGYTF.

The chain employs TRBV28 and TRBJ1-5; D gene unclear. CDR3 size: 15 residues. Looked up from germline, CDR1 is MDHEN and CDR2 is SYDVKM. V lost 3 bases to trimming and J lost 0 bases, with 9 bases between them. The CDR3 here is CASSFGHNSNQPQHF. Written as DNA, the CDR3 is TGTGCCAGCAGTTTCGGGCACAATAGCAATCAGCCCCAGCATTTT.

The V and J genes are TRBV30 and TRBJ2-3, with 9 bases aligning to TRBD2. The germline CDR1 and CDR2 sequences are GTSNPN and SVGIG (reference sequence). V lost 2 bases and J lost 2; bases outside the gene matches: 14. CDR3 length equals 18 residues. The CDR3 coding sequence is TGTGCCTGGAGTCCCCAGGGGGTGGCGGGAGGGCCCACAGATACGCAGTATTTT. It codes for CAWSPQGVAGGPTDTQYF.

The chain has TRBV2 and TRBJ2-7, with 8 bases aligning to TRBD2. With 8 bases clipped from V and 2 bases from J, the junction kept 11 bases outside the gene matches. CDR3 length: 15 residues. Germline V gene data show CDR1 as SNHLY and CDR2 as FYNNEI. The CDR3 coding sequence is TGTGCCAGCGTCGGGAAGCGGGAGAGGCCCTACGAGCAGTACTTC. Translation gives CASVGKRERPYEQYF.

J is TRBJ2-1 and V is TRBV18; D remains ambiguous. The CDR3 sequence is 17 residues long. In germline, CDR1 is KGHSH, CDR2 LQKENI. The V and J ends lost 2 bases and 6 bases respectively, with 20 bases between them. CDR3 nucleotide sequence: TGTGCCAGCTCACCAACCAACCTCGGACCAGCCCGCAATGAGCAGTTCTTC. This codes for CASSPTNLGPARNEQFF.